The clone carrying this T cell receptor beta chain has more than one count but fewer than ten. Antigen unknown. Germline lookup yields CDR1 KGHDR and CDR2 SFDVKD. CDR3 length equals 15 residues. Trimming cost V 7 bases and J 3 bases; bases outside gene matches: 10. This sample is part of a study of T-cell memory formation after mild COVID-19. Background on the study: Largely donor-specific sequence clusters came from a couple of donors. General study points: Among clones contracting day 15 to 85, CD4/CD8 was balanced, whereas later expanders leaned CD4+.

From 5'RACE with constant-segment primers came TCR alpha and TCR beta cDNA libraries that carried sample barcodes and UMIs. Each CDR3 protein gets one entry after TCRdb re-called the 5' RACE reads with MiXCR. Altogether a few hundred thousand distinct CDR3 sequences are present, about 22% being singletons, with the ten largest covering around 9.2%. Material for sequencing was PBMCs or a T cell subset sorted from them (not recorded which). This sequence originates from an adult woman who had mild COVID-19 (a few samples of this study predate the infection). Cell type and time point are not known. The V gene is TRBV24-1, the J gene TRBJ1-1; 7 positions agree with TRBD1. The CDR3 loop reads CATRKTDRDDTEAFF. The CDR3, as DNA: TGTGCCACCAGAAAGACAGACAGGGACGACACTGAAGCTTTCTTT.